This T cell receptor (beta chain) came from a study of blood T cell repertoires in COVID-19. Study-level background: Italy, Spain and the United States were the sources of the convalescent and acute COVID-19 samples. T cells, B-cell-depleted T cells, or PBMCs supplied cDNA or gDNA.

Germline values: CDR1 SGHTA, CDR2 FQGTGA. The CDR3 is made up of 17 amino acids. After removal of 5 bases from V and 8 bases from J, the junction contained 18 bases not matched to a gene. Authors' analysis steps: The assay estimated nucleated cells by amplifying reference gene primers. Profiling relied on immunoSEQ multiplex PCR, and the TCRdb table lists in-frame clones only, not all of them. V and J calls plus clone size are reproduced from that table; the DNA served to infer D and trimming. Of 200,000 to 250,000 clones listed, 87% are singletons. This chain connects TRBV7-3 to TRBJ2-3, with 8 bases lining up with TRBD2. The specimen sequenced was peripheral blood. The receptor was isolated from a woman aged 18-35 years who had recovered from COVID-19. This CDR3 is CASSPRGERVLLGTQYF. The CDR3 region has the DNA TGTGCCAGCAGCCCGCGGGGGGAGCGGGTCTTGCTGGGTACGCAGTATTTT.